The 25 T cell receptor beta chains below all came from one sample that was sequenced in a study of T cell responses to AZD1222 COVID-19 vaccine. Libraries were prepared by immunoSEQ multiplex PCR; TCRdb keeps only in-frame clonotypes and omits some of them. The sample shows 100,000 or so clones, roughly 89% of them seen only once. Sequences were derived from peripheral blood, sampled on day 0 of AZD1222 vaccination. The origin of the receptors is an adult in good health.

CDR3 region: CASSYRARTNGAADTQYF. DNA for the CDR3: TGTGCCAGCAGTTACCGGGCCAGGACAAACGGAGCGGCAGATACGCAGTATTTT. This chain connects TRBV27 to TRBJ2-3, with D possibly being TRBD1 or TRBD2 (5 bases each). The CDR3 has 18 residues. Trimming cost V 4 bases and J 4 bases, with 24 bases left between them. Germline V gene sequence: CDR1 MNHEY, CDR2 SMNVEV (reference sequence).

The gene calls are TRBV7-9 and TRBJ1-5, with D possibly matching TRBD1 (6 bases). This CDR3 contains 14 residues. Trimming removed 5 bases at V and 9 bases at J, with 17 bases between. Looked up from germline, CDR1 is SEHNR and CDR2 is FQNEAQ (reference sequence). This CDR3 reads CASSLTGSEGPQHF. The CDR3 DNA sequence: TGTGCCAGCAGCCTGACAGGCTCCGAGGGGCCCCAGCATTTT.

The V and J genes are TRBV5-1 and TRBJ2-5; D gene uncertain. This CDR3 contains 16 residues. Germline CDR1 SGHRS, CDR2 YFSETQ. V lost 4 bases, J lost 5 bases, and 21 bases lay in between. In DNA, the CDR3 is TGCGCCAGCAGCCTGCGCCTACTAAATCAAGGGGAGACCCAGTACTTC. Its translation is CASSLRLLNQGETQYF.

The rearrangement joins TRBV27 to TRBJ2-7; 7 positions match TRBD2. With 7 bases clipped from V and 2 bases from J, the junction kept 8 bases outside the gene matches. The CDR3 extends over 14 amino acids. In germline, CDR1 is MNHEY, CDR2 SMNVEV (reference sequence). CDR3 region: CASISGGYPYEQYF. In DNA, the CDR3 is TGTGCCAGCATCTCCGGGGGGTATCCCTACGAGCAGTACTTC.

The chain has TRBV5-4 and TRBJ2-3; tentatively, D is TRBD2 (7 bases). The CDR3 extends over 15 amino acids. V was cut by 7 bases and J by 6 bases, with 21 bases left in between. Germline lookup yields CDR1 SGHNT and CDR2 YYREEE (reference sequence). The CDR3 sequence is CASHNQGRGSDTQYF. CDR3 DNA sequence: TGTGCCAGCCATAATCAGGGGAGGGGATCCGATACGCAGTATTTT.

V usage is TRBV7-9 and J usage is TRBJ2-1; 9 bases line up with TRBD2. The CDR3 is 16 residues long. V lost 4 bases to trimming and J lost 4 bases; unmatched junction nucleotides: 8. The germline CDR1 and CDR2 sequences are SEHNR and FQNEAQ (reference sequence). CDR3 bases: TGTGCCAGCAGCTCCCTCTTGCTAGCGGGGTACAATGAGCAGTTCTTC. This gives the protein CASSSLLLAGYNEQFF. The full variable domain, rest sourced from reference TRBV7-9 and TRBJ2-1, is DTGVSQNPRHKITKRGQNVTFRCDPISEHNRLYWYRQTLGQGPEFLTYFQNEAQLEKSRLLSDRFSAERPKGSFSTLEIQRTEQGDSAMYLCASSSLLLAGYNEQFFGPGTRLTVL.

Written as DNA, the CDR3 is TGTGCCAGCAGCTATGGACTAGAAGAGACCCAGTACTTC. It translates to CASSYGLEETQYF. J is TRBJ2-5 and V is TRBV11-2, with 7 bases matching TRBD2. The CDR3 has 13 residues. Germline V gene data show CDR1 as SGHAT and CDR2 as FQNNGV. V trimming: 4 bases; J trimming: 3 bases; junction bases outside the gene matches: 2.

V and J are TRBV15 and TRBJ2-6; no clear D gene. The germline V gene encodes CDR1 LNHNV and CDR2 YYDKDF (reference sequence). The CDR3 has 15 amino acids. Trimming took off 8 bases at V and 0 bases at J, with 11 bases between the two ends. CDR3: CATGPRGSGANVLTF. The CDR3 DNA follows: TGTGCCACCGGTCCTCGAGGCTCTGGGGCCAACGTCCTGACTTTC.

The chain carries TRBV18 and TRBJ1-1; possible D gene TRBD1, 6 bases. Germline lookup yields CDR1 KGHSH and CDR2 LQKENI. This CDR3 is 17 amino acids long. Trimming cost V 2 bases and J 1 base, with 17 bases left between them. CDR3 sequence (DNA): TGTGCCAGCTCACCAAAAAGGGGGGGAGGAAAGAACACTGAAGCTTTCTTT. Translation: CASSPKRGGGKNTEAFF.

This clone was counted a single time. The V and J genes are TRBV7-8 and TRBJ1-2; D is possibly TRBD1 (5 bases). Germline values: CDR1 SGHVS, CDR2 FQNEAQ. This CDR3 contains 14 residues. V lost 5 bases to trimming and J lost 2 bases, with 12 bases between them. Here the CDR3 reads CASSRDGGNYGYTF. In DNA, the CDR3 is TGTGCCAGCAGCAGGGACGGGGGGAACTATGGCTACACCTTC.

The V and J genes are TRBV5-1 and TRBJ2-5; 7 positions match TRBD2. The ends lost 4 bases at V and 2 bases at J; junction bases unmatched: 14. CDR3 length: 17 amino acids. The germline V gene has CDR1 SGHRS and CDR2 YFSETQ. CDR3 sequence: CASSKTRSARGQETQYF. In DNA, the CDR3 is TGCGCCAGCAGCAAGACCCGAAGCGCGCGGGGGCAAGAGACCCAGTACTTC.

This clone has a single count. The rearrangement uses TRBV5-1 and TRBJ2-7, with 8 bases fitting TRBD1. V was clipped by 4 bases and J by 5 bases; unmatched bases: 8. The CDR3 is made up of 14 amino acids. CDR1 and CDR2 (germline): SGHRS, YFSETQ. The CDR3 spells CASSTSDRVNEQYF. The CDR3 region has the DNA TGCGCCAGCAGCACTTCGGACAGGGTTAACGAGCAGTACTTC.

J is TRBJ2-1 and V is TRBV18, with TRBD2 matching over 13 bases. Looked up from germline, CDR1 is KGHSH and CDR2 is LQKENI. The CDR3 consists of 15 residues. Germline trimming cut 2 bases from V and 7 bases from J; bases unmatched to any gene: 2. The DNA for the CDR3 is TGTGCCAGCTCACCAGGACTAGCGGGGGAAAATGAGCAGTTCTTC. As protein: CASSPGLAGENEQFF.

The chain links TRBV18 to TRBJ2-7, with D perhaps TRBD2 (6 bases). This CDR3 comprises 11 residues. Germline assignment: CDR1 KGHSH and CDR2 LQKENI. Trimming shortened V by 5 bases and J by 6 bases, and 8 bases separated the two germline ends. CDR3 protein: CASSAEGEQYF. The CDR3 nucleotides are TGTGCCAGCTCAGCGGAGGGCGAGCAGTACTTC.

This rearrangement joins TRBV29-1 to TRBJ1-1; D gene ambiguous. V was shortened by 6 bases and J by 6 bases, with 14 bases between the two germline ends. Germline V lookup: CDR1 SQVTM, CDR2 ANQGSEA. This CDR3 has 12 residues. The CDR3 reads CSVCVSTPEAFF. The CDR3 nucleotides read TGCAGCGTCTGCGTGTCAACCCCTGAAGCTTTCTTT.

This clone was observed a few times. V usage is TRBV29-1 and J usage is TRBJ2-3; 13 nucleotides agree with TRBD2. V was pared by 6 bases and J by 4 bases, with 4 bases of the junction left unmatched. Germline V lookup: CDR1 SQVTM, CDR2 ANQGSEA. This CDR3 contains 14 residues. The CDR3 region is CSVRTSGSADTQYF. CDR3 DNA sequence: TGCAGCGTCAGGACTAGCGGGAGCGCAGATACGCAGTATTTT.

CDR3 sequence (DNA): TGCGCCAGCAGAGGGACTAGCGCTACTTACTCCTACGAGCAGTACTTC. Protein: CASRGTSATYSYEQYF. The rearrangement links TRBV5-1 to TRBJ2-7, with 10 bases fitting TRBD2. CDR3 length: 16 residues. The V gene end was trimmed by 5 bases and the J gene end by 0 bases; junction bases not matched to a gene: 8. The germline V gene has CDR1 SGHRS and CDR2 YFSETQ.

The gene calls are TRBV2 and TRBJ2-1, with 11 bases aligning to TRBD1. Germline values: CDR1 SNHLY, CDR2 FYNNEI. The CDR3 runs to 14 residues. Germline trimming cut 7 bases from V and 2 bases from J; bases unmatched to any gene: 1. The CDR3 loop reads CASKGQGAYNEQFF. In DNA, the CDR3 is TGTGCCAGCAAGGGACAGGGGGCCTACAATGAGCAGTTCTTC. The full variable domain, with the rest looked up from reference TRBV2 and TRBJ2-1, is EPEVTQTPSHQVTQMGQEVILRCVPISNHLYFYWYRQILGQKVEFLVSFYNNEISEKSEIFDDQFSVERPDGSNFTLKIRSTKLEDSAMYFCASKGQGAYNEQFFGPGTRLTVL.

This rearrangement joins TRBV5-1 to TRBJ2-2, with D maybe TRBD1 (6 bases). Trimming left V 0 bases short and J 0 bases short, with 9 bases between. CDR1 and CDR2 (germline): SGHRS, YFSETQ. This CDR3 is 16 amino acids long. In DNA, the CDR3 is TGCGCCAGCAGCTTGGGTGACAGGCCGAACACCGGGGAGCTGTTTTTT. Translating gives CASSLGDRPNTGELFF.

This chain connects TRBV18 to TRBJ2-4; TRBD2 is a possible D gene (6 bases). V lost 6 bases to trimming and J lost 2 bases, with 8 bases between them. Looked up from germline, CDR1 is KGHSH and CDR2 is LQKENI. The CDR3 is 13 amino acids. The CDR3 loop is CASSAGTKNIQYF. The CDR3 nucleotides read TGTGCCAGCTCTGCGGGAACCAAAAACATTCAGTACTTC.

This chain joins TRBV5-4 and TRBJ1-6; D perhaps matches TRBD1 (5 bases). This CDR3 is built from 14 residues. With 0 bases removed from V and 6 bases from J, the gap between germline ends came to 7 bases. From germline, CDR1 is SGHNT and CDR2 YYREEE (reference sequence). The CDR3 reads CASSLDRTNSPLHF. CDR3 coding DNA: TGTGCCAGCAGCTTGGACAGGACTAATTCACCCCTCCACTTT.

This chain joins TRBV5-4 and TRBJ2-1; D gene unclear. The ends were cut back, 0 bases at V and 4 bases at J, with 11 bases in the middle. Germline V lookup: CDR1 SGHNT, CDR2 YYREEE (reference sequence). CDR3 length: 15 residues. The DNA of the CDR3 is TGTGCCAGCAGCTTGGGTCCCTTTGAGTACAATGAGCAGTTCTTC. Translation: CASSLGPFEYNEQFF.

This clone has a single count. The chain has TRBV18 and TRBJ1-5; D unresolved. Germline CDR1 reads KGHSH; CDR2 reads LQKENI. This CDR3 is 15 amino acids long. Deletions cut 4 bases from V and 0 bases from J, with 10 bases between. The CDR3 sequence is CASSHGLHSNQPQHF. The CDR3 DNA reads as TGTGCCAGCTCACACGGGCTTCATAGCAATCAGCCCCAGCATTTT.

This chain links TRBV2 with TRBJ2-7; 9 positions agree with TRBD2. Germline V gene lookup returns CDR1 SNHLY and CDR2 FYNNEI. J was trimmed by 0 bases and V by 5 bases; bases with no gene match: 5. This CDR3 is 15 amino acids long. The CDR3 is CASSRLAGSSYEQYF. In DNA form, the CDR3 reads TGTGCCAGCAGTAGGCTAGCGGGATCCTCCTACGAGCAGTACTTC. The complete variable domain, with remaining parts taken from reference TRBV2 and TRBJ2-7, reads EPEVTQTPSHQVTQMGQEVILRCVPISNHLYFYWYRQILGQKVEFLVSFYNNEISEKSEIFDDQFSVERPDGSNFTLKIRSTKLEDSAMYFCASSRLAGSSYEQYFGPGTRLTVT.

V is TRBV7-2 and J is TRBJ2-3; no firm D call. The CDR3 has 13 amino acids. CDR1 is SGHTA, CDR2 FQGNSA, per germline. V was pared by 6 bases and J by 6 bases, with 13 bases between. The CDR3 reads CASRAQNEDTQYF. DNA of the CDR3: TGTGCCAGCAGGGCACAAAACGAGGATACGCAGTATTTT.